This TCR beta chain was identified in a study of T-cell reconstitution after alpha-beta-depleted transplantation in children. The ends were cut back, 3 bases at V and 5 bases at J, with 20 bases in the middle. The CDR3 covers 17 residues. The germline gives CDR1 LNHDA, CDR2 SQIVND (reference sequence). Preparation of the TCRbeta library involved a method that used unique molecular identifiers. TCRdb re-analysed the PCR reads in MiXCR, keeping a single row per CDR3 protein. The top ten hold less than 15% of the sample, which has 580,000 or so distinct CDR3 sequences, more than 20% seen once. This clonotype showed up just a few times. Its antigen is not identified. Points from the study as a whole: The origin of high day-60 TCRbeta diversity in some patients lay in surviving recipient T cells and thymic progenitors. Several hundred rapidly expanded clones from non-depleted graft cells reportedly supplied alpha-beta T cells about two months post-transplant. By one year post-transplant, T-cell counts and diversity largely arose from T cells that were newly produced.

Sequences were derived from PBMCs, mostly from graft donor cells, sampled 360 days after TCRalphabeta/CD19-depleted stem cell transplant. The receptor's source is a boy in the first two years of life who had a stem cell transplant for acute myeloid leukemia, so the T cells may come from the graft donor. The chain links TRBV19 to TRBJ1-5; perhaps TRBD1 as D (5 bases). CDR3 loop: CASSMDTGGIPDQPQHF. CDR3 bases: TGTGCCAGTAGTATGGATACAGGAGGTATCCCGGATCAGCCCCAGCATTTT.